This T cell receptor (beta chain) appears in the sequencing data of a study of blood T cell repertoires in COVID-19. This clone has just one count. Sequencing was performed with immunoSEQ multiplex PCR; in TCRdb, only in-frame clones are kept and a portion is missing. Of 300,000 to 400,000 clones listed, about 91% are singletons. Followed over time, Seattle patients had been enrolled while infection was active. V lost 3 bases and J lost 7, with 33 bases in between. Germline CDR1 is LGHDT and CDR2 is YNNKEL (reference sequence). This CDR3 is 20 amino acids long. Sequencing used peripheral blood. The chain is built from TRBV3-1 (or the pseudogene TRBV3-2) and TRBJ2-5; possible D gene TRBD2, 6 bases. The receptor comes from a woman aged 25 to 39 with COVID-19, enrolled during active disease. CDR3 in amino acids: CASSQPWGLLARHNFGTQYF. As DNA, the CDR3 is TGTGCCAGCAGCCAGCCCTGGGGATTACTAGCCCGCCACAATTTTGGGACCCAGTACTTC.